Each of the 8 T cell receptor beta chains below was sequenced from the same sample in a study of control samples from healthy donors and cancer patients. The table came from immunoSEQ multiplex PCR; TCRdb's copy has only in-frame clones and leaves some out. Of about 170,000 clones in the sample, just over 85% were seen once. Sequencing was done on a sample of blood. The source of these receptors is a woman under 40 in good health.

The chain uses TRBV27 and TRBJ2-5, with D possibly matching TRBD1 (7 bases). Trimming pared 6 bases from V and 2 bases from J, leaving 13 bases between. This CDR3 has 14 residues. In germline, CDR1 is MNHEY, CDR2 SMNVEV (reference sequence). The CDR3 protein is CASSEQGTQETQYF. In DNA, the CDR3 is TGTGCCAGCAGCGAACAGGGGACTCAAGAGACCCAGTACTTC.

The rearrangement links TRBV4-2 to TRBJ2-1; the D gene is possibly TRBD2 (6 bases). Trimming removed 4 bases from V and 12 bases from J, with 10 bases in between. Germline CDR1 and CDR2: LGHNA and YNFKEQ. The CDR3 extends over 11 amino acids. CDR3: CASSRQGGQFF. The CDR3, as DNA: TGTGCCAGCAGCCGCCAGGGAGGGCAGTTCTTC.

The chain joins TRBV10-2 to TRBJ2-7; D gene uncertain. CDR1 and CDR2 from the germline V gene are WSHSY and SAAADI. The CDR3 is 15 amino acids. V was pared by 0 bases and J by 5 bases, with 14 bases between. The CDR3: CASSESKFRGHEQYV. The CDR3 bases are TGCGCCAGCAGTGAGTCGAAATTTCGTGGGCACGAGCAGTACGTC.

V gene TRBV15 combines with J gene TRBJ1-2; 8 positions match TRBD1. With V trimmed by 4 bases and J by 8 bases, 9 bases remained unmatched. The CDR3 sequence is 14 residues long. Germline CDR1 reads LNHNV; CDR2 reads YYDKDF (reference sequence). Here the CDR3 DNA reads TGTGCCACCAGCACAGGACAGGGATTAAGCGGCTACACCTTC. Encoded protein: CATSTGQGLSGYTF. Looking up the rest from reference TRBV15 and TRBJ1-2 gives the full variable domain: DAMVIQNPRYQVTQFGKPVTLSCSQTLNHNVMYWYQQKSSQAPKLLFHYYDKDFNNEADTPDNFQSRRPNTSFCFLDIRSPGLGDTAMYLCATSTGQGLSGYTFGSGTRLTVV.

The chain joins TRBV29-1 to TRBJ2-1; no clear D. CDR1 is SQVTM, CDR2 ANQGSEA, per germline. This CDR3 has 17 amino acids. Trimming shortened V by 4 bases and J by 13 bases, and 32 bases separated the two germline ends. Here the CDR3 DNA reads TGCAGCGTTGTCTATCTCGAGGCGGCTAGTTATAACCCAGCACAGTTCTTC. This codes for CSVVYLEAASYNPAQFF.

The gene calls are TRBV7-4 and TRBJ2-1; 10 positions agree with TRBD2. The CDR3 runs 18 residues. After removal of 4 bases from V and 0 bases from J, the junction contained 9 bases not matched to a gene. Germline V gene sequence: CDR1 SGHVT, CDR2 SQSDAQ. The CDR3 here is CASSSLAGARSSYNEQFF. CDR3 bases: TGTGCCAGCAGCTCCCTAGCGGGGGCCAGGAGCTCCTACAATGAGCAGTTCTTC.

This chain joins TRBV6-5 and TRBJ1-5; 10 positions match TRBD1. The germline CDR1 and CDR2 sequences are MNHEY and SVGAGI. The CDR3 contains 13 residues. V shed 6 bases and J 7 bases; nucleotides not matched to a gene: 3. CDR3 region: CASRTGGGQPQHF. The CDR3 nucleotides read TGTGCCAGCAGGACAGGGGGCGGACAGCCCCAGCATTTT.

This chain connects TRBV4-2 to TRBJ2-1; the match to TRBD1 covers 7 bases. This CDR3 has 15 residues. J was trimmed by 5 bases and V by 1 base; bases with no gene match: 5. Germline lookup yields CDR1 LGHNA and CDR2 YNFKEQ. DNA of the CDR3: TGTGCCAGCAGCCAAGGTTCTGGGACAGACAATGAGCAGTTCTTC. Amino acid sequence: CASSQGSGTDNEQFF.